Ten or more counts support the clone carrying this T cell receptor (beta chain). The data stem from a study of CD8+CD57+ T cells in acquired aplastic anemia. Study-level information: For CD4+ cells, healthy donors had an average of about 9.9 million reads.

The CDR3 has 13 amino acids. V was clipped by 1 base and J by 6 bases; unmatched bases: 2. Germline V gives CDR1 DFQATT, CDR2 SNEGSKA (reference sequence). The TCR beta profiling, which covered VDJ combination and CDR3 sequence, was carried out using genomic DNA as the template. MiXCR, applied by TCRdb to the reads, yields one record per CDR3 protein. Here the sample spans around 130,000 distinct CDR3 sequences, about half being singletons. This receptor was taken from a human donor in good health, serving as a control. J is TRBJ1-3 and V is TRBV20-1; 8 bases map to TRBD1. Sequencing was performed on sorted CD4+, CD8+, or CD8+CD57+ T cells (not recorded which) from PBMCs. CDR3 region: CSARATGVNTIYF. The CDR3 bases are TGCAGTGCTAGAGCGACAGGGGTAAACACCATATATTTT.